These T cell receptor beta chains were read from a single sample in a study of blood T cell repertoires in COVID-19. Clones were read by immunoSEQ multiplex PCR, and TCRdb kept only the in-frame ones, dropping some. The table records hundreds of thousands of clones, approximately 92% of them present only once. The specimen was peripheral blood. The receptor source for this set is a man aged 18 to 30 with COVID-19, enrolled during active disease. Both conserved end residues are part of each CDR3. Fields, in order: CDR3 protein, J gene, V gene, clone size. Clone size, where shown, is once, few, many, or a class for clones that have expanded.

CASSSTPLNEQYF,TRBJ2-7,TRBV6-5,.
CASSPLGTGGANTEAFF,TRBJ1-1,TRBV18,few
CASSLRQGVDEQYF,TRBJ2-7,TRBV27,.
CASSLGSLSYNEQFF,TRBJ2-1,TRBV5-1,.
CASRDTGEQYF,TRBJ2-7,TRBV6-5,few
CASSQIAGPSYEQYF,TRBJ2-7,TRBV6-5,.
CASSENANEKLFF,TRBJ1-4,TRBV25-1,once
CASWCPFGQGAGEQYF,TRBJ2-7,TRBV23-1,.
CASSPLAGGPYEQYF,TRBJ2-7,TRBV7-3,.
CASSELTGGREKLFF,TRBJ1-4,TRBV2,.
CASSSRGGEQFF,TRBJ2-1,TRBV9,once
CASSLGARDRGLGGYTF,TRBJ1-2,TRBV7-9,.